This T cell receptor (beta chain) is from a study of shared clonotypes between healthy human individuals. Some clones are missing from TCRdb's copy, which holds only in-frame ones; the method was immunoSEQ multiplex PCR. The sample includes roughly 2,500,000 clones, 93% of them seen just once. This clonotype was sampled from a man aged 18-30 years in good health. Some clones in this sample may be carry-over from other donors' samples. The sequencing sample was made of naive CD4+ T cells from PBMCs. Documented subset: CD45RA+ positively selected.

Here the CDR3 DNA reads TGTGCCAGTAAGTCGCGTAGCACAGATACGCAGTATTTT. Translated, it gives CASKSRSTDTQYF. This chain uses TRBV19 with TRBJ2-3; D uncertain. The germline V and J ends were trimmed by 7 bases and 0 bases, with 8 bases remaining between them. This CDR3 region has 13 residues. From germline, CDR1 is LNHDA and CDR2 SQIVND (reference sequence).